The present entry profiles one T cell receptor (beta chain) with its context. Its target is unknown. The CDR3 contains 14 residues. Germline CDR1 SGHAT, CDR2 FQNNGV. Deletions cut 2 bases from V and 3 bases from J, with 11 bases between. This specimen comes from a study of cytotoxic CD8 clonotypes in ibrutinib-treated CLL. Study as a whole: Response samples were drawn at a median of roughly 13 months of treatment, range 6 to 36.

Study results and limitations: The clonality went up when patients responded to ibrutinib and dropped back toward baseline at progression. Baseline clonality exceeded age-matched healthy donors and tracked circulating CD8+ T-cell counts. Public clonotypes were rare and shrank or held steady on treatment.

The table came from immunoSEQ multiplex PCR; TCRdb's copy has only in-frame clones and leaves some out. Of about 330,000 clones detected, under 70% appear once; the ten largest clones hold around 6.5%. This TCR came from a human donor with chronic lymphocytic leukemia. The rearrangement joins TRBV11-2 to TRBJ2-7; D uncertain. The sample consisted of PBMCs, taken after 36 months of ibrutinib treatment. CDR3 protein: CASSLPGSVYEQYF. CDR3 DNA: TGTGCCAGCAGCTTACCCGGTTCAGTCTACGAGCAGTACTTC.